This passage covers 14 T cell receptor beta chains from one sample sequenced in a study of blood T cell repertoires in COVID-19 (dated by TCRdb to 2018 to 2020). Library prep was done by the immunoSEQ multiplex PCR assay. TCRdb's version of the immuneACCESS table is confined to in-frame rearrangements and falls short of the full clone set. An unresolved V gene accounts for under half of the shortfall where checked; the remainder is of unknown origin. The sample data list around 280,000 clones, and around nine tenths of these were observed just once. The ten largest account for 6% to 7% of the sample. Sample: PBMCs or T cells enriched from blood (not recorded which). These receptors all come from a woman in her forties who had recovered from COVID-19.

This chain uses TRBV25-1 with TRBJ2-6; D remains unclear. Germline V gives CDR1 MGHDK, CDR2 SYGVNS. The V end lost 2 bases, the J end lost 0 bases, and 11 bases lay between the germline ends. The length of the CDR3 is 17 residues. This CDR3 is CASSEAEGTSGANVLTF. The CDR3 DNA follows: TGTGCCAGCAGTGAAGCGGAAGGCACCTCTGGGGCCAACGTCCTGACTTTC.

The CDR3 sequence is CASSPDREGNGYTF. In DNA, the CDR3 is TGTGCCAGCTCACCGGACAGGGAGGGGAATGGCTACACCTTC. This chain uses TRBV18 with TRBJ1-2; 8 bases line up with TRBD1. This CDR3 comprises 14 residues. Germline values: CDR1 KGHSH, CDR2 LQKENI. The J segment lost 6 bases and the V segment lost 3 bases, leaving 6 bases of the junction unmatched.

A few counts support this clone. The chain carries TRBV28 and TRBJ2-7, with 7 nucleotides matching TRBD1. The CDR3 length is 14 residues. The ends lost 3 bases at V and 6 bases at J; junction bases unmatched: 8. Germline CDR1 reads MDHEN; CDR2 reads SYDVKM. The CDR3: CASSFGRGTSEQYF. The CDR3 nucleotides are TGTGCCAGCAGTTTTGGCAGGGGGACCTCCGAGCAGTACTTC.

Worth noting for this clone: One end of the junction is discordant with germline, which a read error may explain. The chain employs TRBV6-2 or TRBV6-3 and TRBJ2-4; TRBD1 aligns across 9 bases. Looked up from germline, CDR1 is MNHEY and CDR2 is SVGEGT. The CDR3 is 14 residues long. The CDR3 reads CASSYGAPGQGIIF. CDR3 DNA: TGTGCCAGCAGTTACGGGGCCCCGGGACAGGGTATTATCTTC.

This chain's CDR3 is CSARRGFEQYF. The CDR3 DNA reads as TGCAGTGCGCGAAGGGGGTTCGAGCAGTACTTC. The chain links TRBV20-1 to TRBJ2-7, with D maybe TRBD1 (6 bases). Germline CDR1 and CDR2: DFQATT and SNEGSKA (reference sequence). The CDR3 extends over 11 amino acids. V lost 6 bases, J lost 6 bases, and 12 bases lay in between.

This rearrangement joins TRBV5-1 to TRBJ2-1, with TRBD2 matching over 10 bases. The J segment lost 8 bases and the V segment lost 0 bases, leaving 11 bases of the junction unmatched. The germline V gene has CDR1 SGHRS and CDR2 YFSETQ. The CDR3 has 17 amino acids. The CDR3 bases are TGCGCCAGCAGCTTGGCCTCCGGGACTAGCGAAGACGATGAGCAGTTCTTC. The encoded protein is CASSLASGTSEDDEQFF. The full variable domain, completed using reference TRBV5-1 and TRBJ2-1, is KAGVTQTPRYLIKTRGQQVTLSCSPISGHRSVSWYQQTPGQGLQFLFEYFSETQRNKGNFPGRFSGRQFSNSRSEMNVSTLELGDSALYLCASSLASGTSEDDEQFFGPGTRLTVL.

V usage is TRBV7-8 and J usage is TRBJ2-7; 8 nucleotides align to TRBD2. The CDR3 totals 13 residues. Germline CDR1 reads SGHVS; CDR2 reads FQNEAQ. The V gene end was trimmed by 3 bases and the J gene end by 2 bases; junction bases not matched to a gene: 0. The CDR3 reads CASSFGRAYEQYF. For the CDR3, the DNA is TGTGCCAGCAGCTTCGGGAGGGCCTACGAGCAGTACTTC. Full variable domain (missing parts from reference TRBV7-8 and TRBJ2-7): GAGVSQSPRYKVAKRGQDVALRCDPISGHVSLFWYQQALGQGPEFLTYFQNEAQLDKSGLPSDRFFAERPEGSVSTLKIQRTQQEDSAVYLCASSFGRAYEQYFGPGTRLTVT.

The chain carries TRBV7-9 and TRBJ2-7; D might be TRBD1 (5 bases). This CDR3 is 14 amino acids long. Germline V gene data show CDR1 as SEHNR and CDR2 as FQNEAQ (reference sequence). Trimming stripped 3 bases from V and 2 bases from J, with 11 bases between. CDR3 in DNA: TGTGCCAGCAGCTTCGGGCAGGGCCCCTACGAGCAGTACTTC. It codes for CASSFGQGPYEQYF. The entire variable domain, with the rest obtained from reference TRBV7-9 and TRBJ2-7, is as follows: DTGVSQNPRHKITKRGQNVTFRCDPISEHNRLYWYRQTLGQGPEFLTYFQNEAQLEKSRLLSDRFSAERPKGSFSTLEIQRTEQGDSAMYLCASSFGQGPYEQYFGPGTRLTVT.

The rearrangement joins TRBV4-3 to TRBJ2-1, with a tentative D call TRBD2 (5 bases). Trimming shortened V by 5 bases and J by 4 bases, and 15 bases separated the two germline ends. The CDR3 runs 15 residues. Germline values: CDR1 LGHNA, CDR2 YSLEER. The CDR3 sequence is CASSSEGRKYNEQFF. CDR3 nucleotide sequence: TGCGCCAGCAGCAGTGAGGGTCGGAAGTACAATGAGCAGTTCTTC.

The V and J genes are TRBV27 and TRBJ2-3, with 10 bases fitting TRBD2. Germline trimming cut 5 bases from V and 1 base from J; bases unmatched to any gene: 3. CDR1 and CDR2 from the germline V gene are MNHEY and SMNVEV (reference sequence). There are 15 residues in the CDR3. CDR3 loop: CASSPTSGGTDTQYF. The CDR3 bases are TGTGCCAGCAGTCCCACTAGCGGGGGCACAGATACGCAGTATTTT.

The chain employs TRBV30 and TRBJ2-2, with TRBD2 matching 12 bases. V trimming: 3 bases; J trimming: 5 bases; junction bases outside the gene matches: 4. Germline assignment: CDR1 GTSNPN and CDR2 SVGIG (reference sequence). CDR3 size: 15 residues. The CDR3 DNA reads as TGTGCCTGGAGGAGGACTAGCGGGATTACCGGGGAGCTGTTTTTT. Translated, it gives CAWRRTSGITGELFF.

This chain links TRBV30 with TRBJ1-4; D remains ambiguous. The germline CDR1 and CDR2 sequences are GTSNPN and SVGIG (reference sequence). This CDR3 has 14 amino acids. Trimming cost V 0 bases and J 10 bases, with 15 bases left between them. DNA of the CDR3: TGTGCCTGGAGTGTTGGCGTCCTGACGGGAAAACTGTTTTTT. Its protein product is CAWSVGVLTGKLFF.

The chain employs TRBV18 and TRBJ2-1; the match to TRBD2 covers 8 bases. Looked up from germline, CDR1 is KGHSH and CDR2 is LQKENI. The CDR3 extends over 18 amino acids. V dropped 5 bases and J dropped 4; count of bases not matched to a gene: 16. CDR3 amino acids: CASSSAGRAPPYYNEQFF. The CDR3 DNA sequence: TGTGCCAGCTCATCTGCCGGGAGGGCCCCTCCTTATTACAATGAGCAGTTCTTC.

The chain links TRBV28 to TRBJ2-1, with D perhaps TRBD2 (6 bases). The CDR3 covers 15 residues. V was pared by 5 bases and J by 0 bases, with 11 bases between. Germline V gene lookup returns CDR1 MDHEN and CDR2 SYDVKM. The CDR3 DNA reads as TGTGCCAGCAGTCCCCCGACTAGCTCCTACAATGAGCAGTTCTTC. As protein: CASSPPTSSYNEQFF.